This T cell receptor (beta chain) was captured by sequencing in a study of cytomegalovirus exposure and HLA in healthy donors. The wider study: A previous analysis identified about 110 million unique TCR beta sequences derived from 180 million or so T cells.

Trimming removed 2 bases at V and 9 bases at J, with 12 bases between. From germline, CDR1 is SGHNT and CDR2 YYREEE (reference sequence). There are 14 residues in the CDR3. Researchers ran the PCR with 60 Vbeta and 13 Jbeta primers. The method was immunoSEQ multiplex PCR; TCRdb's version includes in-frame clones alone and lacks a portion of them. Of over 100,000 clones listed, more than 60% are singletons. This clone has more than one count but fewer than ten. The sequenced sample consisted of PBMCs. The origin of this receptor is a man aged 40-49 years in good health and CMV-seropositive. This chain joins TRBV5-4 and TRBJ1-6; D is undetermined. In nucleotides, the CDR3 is TGTGCCAGCAGCTTCGGCCTAGGGAGTTCACCCCTCCACTTT. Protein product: CASSFGLGSSPLHF.